Below are 22 T cell receptor beta chains sequenced from a single sample in a study of neurological immune-mediated disorders. TCRdb re-analysed the 5' RACE reads in MiXCR, keeping a single row per CDR3 protein. The sample lists roughly 13,000 distinct CDR3 sequences; about 6.8% were seen once. The sequencing sample was made of CD8+ T cells from blood. These TCRs come from a woman in her thirties or forties in good health.

This clonotype showed up many times. The rearrangement uses TRBV12-3 or TRBV12-4 and TRBJ2-7; 7 bases map to TRBD2. Trimming removed 4 bases from V and 7 bases from J; junction bases left unmatched: 10. The CDR3 is 14 amino acids. The CDR3 DNA reads TGTGCCAGCAGTTCCCCGGGAGGACTTGGTGAGCAGTACTTC. It translates to CASSSPGGLGEQYF.

This clonotype was counted many times. The chain couples TRBV21-1 to TRBJ2-7; TRBD1 was called by the table and not checked on the DNA. TRBV21-1 has pseudogene status. CDR3 length equals 16 residues. Here the CDR3 DNA reads TGTGCCAGCAGCACCTACCGGGACAGGTTCTCCTACGAGCAGTACTTC. Its translation: CASSTYRDRFSYEQYF.

This clonotype has at least ten counts. V usage is TRBV20-1 and J usage is TRBJ2-5; a weak D match, TRBD2 (5 bases). The germline V and J ends were trimmed by 5 bases and 2 bases, with 9 bases remaining between them. The CDR3 runs to 12 residues. Germline V lookup: CDR1 DFQATT, CDR2 SNEGSKA (reference sequence). CDR3 coding DNA: TGCAGTGCTGTAAGCGGACAAGAGACCCAGTACTTC. Protein: CSAVSGQETQYF.

This clonotype has at least ten counts. The rearrangement links TRBV4-1 to TRBJ2-2, with 13 positions matching TRBD2. V lost 4 bases and J lost 1; bases outside the gene matches: 6. The germline CDR1 and CDR2 sequences are MGHRA and YSYEKL. The CDR3 consists of 18 residues. The CDR3 sequence is CASSPLGTSGKNTGELFF. CDR3 nucleotide sequence: TGCGCCAGCAGCCCCCTAGGGACTAGCGGGAAGAACACCGGGGAGCTGTTTTTT.

This clonotype was seen at least ten times. The chain combines TRBV4-1 with TRBJ2-1, with D unresolved. Trimming stripped 1 base from V and 6 bases from J, with 1 base between. The CDR3 is made up of 11 amino acids. CDR1 and CDR2 (germline): MGHRA, YSYEKL. The CDR3 loop reads CASSQGNEQFF. The CDR3 DNA is TGCGCCAGCAGCCAAGGCAATGAGCAGTTCTTC.

This clonotype was recorded many times. This chain links TRBV6-5 with TRBJ2-1, with D unclear. CDR3 length equals 15 residues. V dropped 2 bases and J dropped 0 bases, with 8 bases sitting between them. The germline V gene encodes CDR1 MNHEY and CDR2 SVGAGI. CDR3 coding DNA: TGTGCCAGCAGTTACGGGGATAGCTCCTACAATGAGCAGTTCTTC. This translates into CASSYGDSSYNEQFF.

This clonotype was seen repeatedly, ten times or more. The chain employs TRBV11-2 and TRBJ2-7, with a tentative D call TRBD2 (5 bases). V lost 4 bases and J 4 bases, leaving 20 bases between the germline ends. From germline, CDR1 is SGHAT and CDR2 FQNNGV. The CDR3 loop spans 16 amino acids. For the CDR3, the DNA is TGTGCCAGCAGCTCCACGGGTCTCGGAAGGAGGTACGAGCAGTACTTC. Translated, it gives CASSSTGLGRRYEQYF.

This clonotype is labeled medium-sized. The chain links TRBV7-7 to TRBJ2-2, with D perhaps matching TRBD1 (6 bases). The germline CDR1 and CDR2 sequences are SSHAT and FNYEAQ (reference sequence). This CDR3 has 13 amino acids. V lost 5 bases and J 6 bases, leaving 10 bases between the germline ends. CDR3 coding DNA: TGTGCCAGCAGCCAACAGGGTCCCGGGGAGCTGTTTTTT. The encoded protein is CASSQQGPGELFF.

This clonotype was seen repeatedly, ten times or more. The chain links TRBV5-6 to TRBJ2-2; TRBD2 is a possible D gene (6 bases). This CDR3 spans 18 amino acids. Trimming cost V 4 bases and J 3 bases, with 22 bases left between them. Germline CDR1 and CDR2: SGHDT and YYEEEE. The CDR3 is CASSPEVLTSVDTGELFF. In DNA form, the CDR3 reads TGTGCCAGCAGCCCGGAGGTCCTGACTAGTGTGGACACCGGGGAGCTGTTTTTT.

This clonotype was picked up many times. The J gene is TRBJ1-5, the V gene TRBV5-6, with TRBD1 matching 7 bases. The germline CDR1 and CDR2 sequences are SGHDT and YYEEEE. The V and J ends lost 4 bases and 9 bases, in that order; junction bases with no gene match: 7. The CDR3 is 13 amino acids. CDR3 sequence reads: CASSRQGSGPQHF. Here the CDR3 DNA reads TGTGCCAGCAGCAGACAGGGATCTGGGCCCCAGCATTTT.

This clonotype came up many times. V gene TRBV29-1 combines with J gene TRBJ2-1; tentative D call: TRBD1 (6 bases). Trimming shortened V by 4 bases and J by 4 bases, and 14 bases separated the two germline ends. Germline-derived CDR1 and CDR2 are SQVTM and ANQGSEA. The CDR3 loop spans 14 amino acids. The CDR3 region is CSVVWTVAYNEQFF. The CDR3 DNA reads as TGCAGCGTTGTATGGACAGTCGCTTACAATGAGCAGTTCTTC.

This clonotype was detected many times. The chain is built from TRBV28 and TRBJ2-7; D uncertain. The CDR3 runs to 15 residues. Trimming took off 3 bases at V and 6 bases at J, with 18 bases between the two ends. Germline loops: CDR1 MDHEN, CDR2 SYDVKM. In nucleotides, the CDR3 is TGTGCCAGCAGTTTTCCTACGGACCTCCCCTCCGAGCAGTACTTC. Amino acid sequence: CASSFPTDLPSEQYF. Using reference TRBV28 and TRBJ2-7 for the parts outside the CDR3, the full variable domain is DVKVTQSSRYLVKRTGEKVFLECVQDMDHENMFWYRQDPGLGLRLIYFSYDVKMKEKGDIPEGYSVSREKKERFSLILESASTNQTSMYLCASSFPTDLPSEQYFGPGTRLTVT.

This clonotype was seen many times. The chain combines TRBV5-6 with TRBJ2-3, with D hard to call. Trimming left V 2 bases short and J 0 bases short, with 13 bases between. Germline CDR1 SGHDT, CDR2 YYEEEE. CDR3 length: 16 residues. The CDR3 here is CASSFSRSSSTDTQYF. In DNA form, the CDR3 reads TGTGCCAGCAGCTTCTCACGGAGCTCTAGCACAGATACGCAGTATTTT.

Relative to its sample, this clonotype is medium-sized. The chain carries TRBV5-4 and TRBJ1-3; no firm D call. Germline V gives CDR1 SGHNT, CDR2 YYREEE (reference sequence). Between the trimmed V and J ends, which lost 1 base and 1 base, there was a span of 15 bases. The CDR3 runs 17 residues. As DNA, the CDR3 is TGTGCCAGCAGCTTGCTGGGCAGCTACACTTCTGGAAACACCATATATTTT. Translating it yields CASSLLGSYTSGNTIYF.

This clonotype was observed many times. The chain recombines TRBV29-1 with TRBJ1-2; no firm D call. V lost 2 bases, J lost 5 bases, and 9 bases lay in between. The germline V gene encodes CDR1 SQVTM and CDR2 ANQGSEA. The CDR3 runs 12 residues. This CDR3 is CSVELLGYGYTF. CDR3 bases: TGCAGCGTTGAATTGTTGGGATATGGCTACACCTTC.

This clonotype has ten or more counts. The V gene is TRBV25-1, the J gene TRBJ2-1, with 8 bases aligning to TRBD2. The CDR3 extends over 14 amino acids. CDR1 and CDR2 (germline): MGHDK, SYGVNS. After removal of 5 bases from V and 8 bases from J, the junction contained 8 bases not matched to a gene. The CDR3 coding sequence is TGTGCCAGCAGTAGAAAGCGGGAGTGGTATGAGCAGTTCTTC. Translating gives CASSRKREWYEQFF.

This clonotype ranks as large. The CDR3 DNA sequence: TGTGCCAGCAGCTTTTCCTACAGGGTCCTCGGGGACAATGAGCAGTTCTTC. Protein product: CASSFSYRVLGDNEQFF. This rearrangement joins TRBV7-2 to TRBJ2-1; TRBD1 is a possible D gene (6 bases). Germline lookup yields CDR1 SGHTA and CDR2 FQGNSA. Trimming left V 3 bases short and J 5 bases short, with 20 bases between. The CDR3 is made up of 17 amino acids.

This clonotype was recorded many times. This chain joins TRBV29-1 and TRBJ2-5, with a possible D match to TRBD1 (6 bases). Germline loops: CDR1 SQVTM, CDR2 ANQGSEA. V dropped 3 bases and J dropped 3 bases, with 11 bases sitting between them. The length of the CDR3 is 13 residues. The CDR3 DNA follows: TGCAGCGTTGACGGGGACACTAAAGAGACCCAGTACTTC. Protein sequence: CSVDGDTKETQYF.

This clonotype was seen at least ten times. V and J are TRBV7-9 and TRBJ2-5; 7 bases match TRBD1. The CDR3 contains 13 residues. CDR1 is SEHNR, CDR2 FQNEAQ, per germline (reference sequence). Unmatched junction bases numbered 5, after V lost 5 bases and J lost 5 bases. The CDR3 DNA sequence: TGTGCCAGCAGCCGGACAGGTCTGGAGACCCAGTACTTC. It is translated as CASSRTGLETQYF.

This clonotype was observed many times. The rearrangement uses TRBV6-5 and TRBJ2-7, with D perhaps TRBD1 or TRBD2 (5 bases each). With 4 bases removed from V and 4 bases from J, the gap between germline ends came to 5 bases. Germline lookup yields CDR1 MNHEY and CDR2 SVGAGI. The CDR3 totals 11 residues. The CDR3 coding sequence is TGTGCCAGCAGTTGGGGGTACGAGCAGTACTTC. Translated, it gives CASSWGYEQYF.

The genes are TRBV28 and TRBJ2-7; D gene unclear. The CDR3 loop spans 11 amino acids. Germline V lookup: CDR1 MDHEN, CDR2 SYDVKM. V dropped 10 bases and J dropped 4 bases, with 11 bases sitting between them. The CDR3 DNA reads TGTGCCACCTATCTTGGGTACGAGCAGTACTTC. It codes for CATYLGYEQYF.

V is TRBV28 and J is TRBJ2-7; D perhaps matches TRBD2 (6 bases). CDR1 and CDR2 from the germline V gene are MDHEN and SYDVKM. The CDR3 contains 13 residues. V was shortened by 3 bases and J by 3 bases, with 9 bases between the two germline ends. CDR3 sequence: CASSFGGNYEQYF. As DNA, the CDR3 is TGTGCCAGCAGTTTCGGGGGAAACTACGAGCAGTACTTC.